The 10 T cell receptor beta chains below come from one sample, sequenced in a study of T cell responses to AZD1222 COVID-19 vaccine. Generated by immunoSEQ multiplex PCR, the TCRdb table keeps only in-frame clones and is missing some. The sample consists of some 130,000 clones, 75% to 90% of them appearing once. The specimen comprised peripheral blood, sampled on day 0 of AZD1222 vaccination. The origin of the receptors is an adult in good health.

The sample holds one count of this clone. The same CDR3 also results from other DNA sequences found in this sample. This chain connects TRBV7-8 to TRBJ1-5; 7 positions agree with TRBD1. The ends lost 5 bases at V and 0 bases at J; junction bases unmatched: 10. The length of the CDR3 is 17 residues. In germline, CDR1 is SGHVS, CDR2 FQNEAQ. The DNA for the CDR3 is TGTGCCAGCAGCCTACGGACAGGAGCTTATAGCAATCAGCCCCAGCATTTT. Its translation: CASSLRTGAYSNQPQHF.

This sequence joins TRBV29-1 and TRBJ1-2, with a possible D match to TRBD1 (6 bases). CDR3 size: 11 residues. Per germline, CDR1 SQVTM and CDR2 ANQGSEA. V dropped 4 bases and J dropped 8 bases, with 11 bases sitting between them. The CDR3: CSVAGAEGYTF. The CDR3 DNA is TGCAGCGTTGCGGGGGCAGAAGGCTACACCTTC.

V usage is TRBV9 and J usage is TRBJ2-5; 8 nucleotides match TRBD1. From germline, CDR1 is SGDLS and CDR2 YYNGEE. CDR3 length: 14 residues. The trim removed 4 bases at V and 3 bases at J, leaving 5 bases unmatched. CDR3 amino acids: CASSPGQAKETQYF. DNA of the CDR3: TGTGCCAGCAGCCCGGGACAGGCCAAAGAGACCCAGTACTTC.

The CDR3 nucleotides are TGTGCCAGCAGTTGGGTTCCCAGGGTGAACACTGAAGCTTTCTTT. Translation: CASSWVPRVNTEAFF. The rearrangement links TRBV6-2 or TRBV6-3 to TRBJ1-1; weak D call: TRBD1 (5 bases). The CDR3 is 15 amino acids. The V gene's germline CDR1 is MNHEY and CDR2 SVGEGT. V was trimmed by 4 bases and J by 0 bases, leaving 12 bases between them.

The chain has TRBV28 and TRBJ2-1; 8 bases line up with TRBD2. The CDR3 length is 16 residues. V gave up 5 bases and J gave up 5 bases; unmatched junction bases: 11. Per the germline V gene, CDR1 is MDHEN and CDR2 is SYDVKM. The CDR3 DNA follows: TGTGCCAGCAGTCCGTATAGCGGGGCTCTCAACAATGAGCAGTTCTTC. Translated: CASSPYSGALNNEQFF.

The chain is built from TRBV9 and TRBJ2-5, with D tentatively TRBD1 or TRBD2 (5 bases each). The V end was cut by 4 bases, the J end by 4 bases, with 17 bases between. The CDR3 loop spans 15 amino acids. Per germline, CDR1 SGDLS and CDR2 YYNGEE. The CDR3 is CASSPWDRVTETQYF. The CDR3 coding sequence is TGTGCCAGCAGCCCTTGGGACCGGGTAACAGAGACCCAGTACTTC.

V is TRBV30 and J is TRBJ1-4; D ambiguous. The V gene's germline CDR1 is GTSNPN and CDR2 SVGIG (reference sequence). Deletions cut 5 bases from V and 10 bases from J, with 23 bases between. The CDR3 spans 15 residues. Here the CDR3 DNA reads TGTGCCTGGGGAGGTGCATATCCTGGACCGGGAAAACTGTTTTTT. Encoded protein: CAWGGAYPGPGKLFF.

This clone was seen just once. The CDR3 loop is CASSKAGHLYEQYF. CDR3 DNA: TGTGCCAGTAGCAAAGCGGGACACCTCTACGAGCAGTACTTC. V and J are TRBV19 and TRBJ2-7; possible D gene TRBD2, 7 bases. This CDR3 contains 14 residues. With 6 bases removed from V and 3 bases from J, the gap between germline ends came to 15 bases. Germline CDR1 reads LNHDA; CDR2 reads SQIVND (reference sequence).

The V and J genes are TRBV27 and TRBJ1-6, with D possibly TRBD1 on 6 matching bases. V lost 4 bases and J 10 bases, leaving 20 bases between the germline ends. The CDR3 is 16 residues long. CDR1 is MNHEY, CDR2 SMNVEV, per germline (reference sequence). CDR3 region: CASSSGRTVEPSPLHF. The CDR3 region has the DNA TGTGCCAGCAGTTCCGGAAGGACAGTGGAACCCTCACCCCTCCACTTT.

The CDR3 DNA follows: TGTGCCAGCAGCGGGGGGACGTACCTCTCCTACGAGCAGTACTTC. It yields the protein CASSGGTYLSYEQYF. The J gene is TRBJ2-7, the V gene TRBV2; 7 bases match TRBD2. CDR1 and CDR2 from the germline V gene are SNHLY and FYNNEI. Trimming cost V 6 bases and J 0 bases; bases outside gene matches: 8. The CDR3 has 15 residues.